The T cell receptor beta chain described here comes from a study of vaccination and CD4 T cells after COVID-19. Worth noting for this clonotype: Its antigen is unidentified.

Treatment of the sample: roughly nine-day PBMC culture with coronavirus spike peptide pools or control peptides (ViraFEST assay). An Oncomine TCR Beta short-read assay was used to sequence the DNA from cultured CD4+ T cells. Genomic DNA was drawn out of CD4+ T cells grown in culture. One entry per CDR3 protein, called by TCRdb with MiXCR from the PCR reads. The sample contains more than 6,500 distinct CDR3 sequences, 73% of which appear only once. Per the germline V gene, CDR1 is SNHLY and CDR2 is FYNNEI. With V trimmed by 6 bases and J by 8 bases, 8 bases remained unmatched. The length of the CDR3 is 13 residues.

The sequence was collected from a human donor who had recovered from COVID-19. Sequencing was done on a sample of CD4+ T cells from blood, cultured in vitro. The chain uses TRBV2 and TRBJ1-2, with TRBD1 identical over 8 bases. The CDR3 loop reads CASSPMDREGYTF. CDR3 DNA sequence: TGTGCCAGCAGCCCCATGGACAGGGAAGGCTACACCTTC.